The TCR beta chain described here comes from a study of beta chain features in type 1 diabetes. Germline V gene lookup returns CDR1 SQVTM and CDR2 ANQGSEA. V trimming: 6 bases; J trimming: 1 base; junction bases outside the gene matches: 2. CDR3 length: 13 residues. All of the isolated RNA was reverse transcribed, so expressed TCRB transcripts were sequenced. This table comes from immunoSEQ multiplex PCR, and its TCRdb copy is limited to in-frame clones, with some not included. This sample has about 270,000 clones, with roughly an eighth found just once. Whole-study results and caveats: Shortening that was moderate but significant affected the TCRB CDR3s of Type 1 diabetes patients in all four CD4+ subsets. Cells with high TCR expression could be over-represented by cDNA sequencing. TCRB repertoires of naive, central memory and Treg cells appeared more similar among patients than among healthy donors.

As for this clone: Its antigen is not known.

The chain has TRBV29-1 and TRBJ1-1; TRBD1 matches at 10 bases. The TCR was taken from a man under 40 with type 1 diabetes. Input material: naive CD4+ T cells from blood. CDR3 DNA: TGCAGCGTGGACAGGGGGACGAACACTGAAGCTTTCTTT. This sequence encodes CSVDRGTNTEAFF.